Listed below are T cell receptor beta chains from one sample, sequenced in a study of T cell repertoires in cytomegalovirus infection. MiXCR, run by TCRdb on the reads, gives a single entry per CDR3 protein. The table has around 490,000 distinct CDR3 sequences, around 27% seen once. Material: PBMCs. These receptors were obtained from a human donor in good health (CMV status not recorded). Some clones in this sample may be carry-over from other donors' samples. The CDR3 runs from the conserved cysteine through the conserved F or W. D genes are given only for firm matches. Clone size appears in some rows only: once, few, many, or a class for an expanded clone.

D gene	V gene	J gene	clone size	CDR3 protein	CDR3 DNA
TRBD1	TRBV29-1	TRBJ1-2	-	CSVEGTGNGYTF	TGCAGCGTTGAAGGGACAGGGAATGGCTACACCTTC
TRBD2	TRBV20-1	TRBJ2-1	-	CSANTLRTSGRISYNEQFF	TGCAGTGCGAACACCCTCAGGACTAGCGGGAGGATCTCCTACAATGAGCAGTTCTTC
TRBD1	TRBV12-5	TRBJ1-5	-	CASGLPYQSDRGRRNQPQHF	TGTGCTAGTGGTCTCCCCTACCAATCGGACAGGGGTCGGCGCAATCAGCCCCAGCATTTT
TRBD1	TRBV19	TRBJ1-5	-	CASAGGVDQPQHF	TGTGCCAGTGCAGGGGGGGTGGATCAGCCCCAGCATTTT
-	TRBV7-9	TRBJ1-4	few	CASSLGSNEKLFF	TGTGCCAGCAGCTTGGGGTCGAATGAAAAACTGTTTTTT
TRBD2	TRBV19	TRBJ2-1	-	CASRSNAGVNNEQFF	TGTGCCAGTAGATCCAATGCGGGAGTGAATAATGAGCAGTTCTTC
TRBD1	TRBV6-6	TRBJ1-6	few	CASSRDRADNSPLHF	TGTGCCAGCAGTCGTGACAGGGCGGATAATTCACCCCTCCACTTT
-	TRBV19	TRBJ2-2	few	CASSTRTVAYGELFF	TGTGCCAGTAGTACCCGGACAGTAGCCTACGGGGAGCTGTTTTTT
TRBD1	TRBV7-6	TRBJ1-6	many	CASSQGQDNSPLHF	TGTGCCAGCAGCCAAGGACAGGATAATTCACCCCTCCACTTT
TRBD2	TRBV28	TRBJ2-7	-	CASRATSGSSYEQYF	TGTGCCAGCAGGGCCACTAGCGGGAGCTCCTACGAGCAGTACTTC
-	TRBV20-1	TRBJ2-5	-	CSASGAAETQYF	TGCAGTGCTTCTGGAGCGGCAGAGACCCAGTACTTC
-	TRBV28	TRBJ1-6	-	CASRFGELNSPLHF	TGTGCCAGCAGATTCGGGGAGCTCAATTCACCCCTCCACTTT
-	TRBV7-2	TRBJ1-2	few	CASSLGGSSHGYTF	TGTGCCAGCAGCTTGGGCGGTTCGTCCCATGGCTACACCTTC
-	TRBV7-3	TRBJ2-7	-	CASSLNAGAYEQYF	TGTGCCAGCAGCTTAAATGCGGGCGCCTACGAGCAGTACTTC
TRBD2	TRBV9	TRBJ2-2	few	CASSVGLAGEPGTGELFF	TGTGCCAGCAGCGTAGGCCTAGCGGGAGAACCTGGGACCGGGGAGCTGTTTTTT
-	TRBV6-2/TRBV6-3	TRBJ2-2	few	CASSYSKGAGELFF	TGTGCCAGCAGTTACTCGAAGGGGGCCGGGGAGCTGTTTTTT
-	TRBV7-9	TRBJ2-7	-	CASSFGQFEQYF	TGTGCCAGCAGCTTTGGACAATTCGAGCAGTACTTC
TRBD2	TRBV7-8	TRBJ2-2	many	CASSPRTSGGGTGELFF	TGTGCCAGCAGCCCACGGACTAGCGGAGGGGGGACCGGGGAGCTGTTTTTT
TRBD2	TRBV15	TRBJ2-6	-	CVTSRVASGSSGANVLTF	TGTGTCACCAGCAGAGTTGCTAGCGGGAGCTCTGGGGCCAACGTCCTGACTTTC
-	TRBV9	TRBJ1-2	few	CASSVDTDYGYTF	TGTGCCAGCAGCGTAGACACCGACTATGGCTACACCTTC
-	TRBV7-8	TRBJ2-1	many	CASSLTPRDNEQFF	TGTGCCAGCAGCTTGACCCCAAGGGACAATGAGCAGTTCTTC
TRBD2	TRBV7-6	TRBJ2-1	many	CASSLAWLAGGHEQFF	TGTGCCAGCAGCTTAGCGTGGCTAGCGGGAGGCCATGAGCAGTTCTTC
-	TRBV7-9	TRBJ2-5	few	CASSLQLAQETQYF	TGTGCCAGCAGCTTACAACTAGCTCAAGAGACCCAGTACTTC
-	TRBV15	TRBJ1-1	-	CATSRGAVNTEAFF	TGTGCCACCAGCAGAGGGGCGGTTAACACTGAAGCTTTCTTT
-	TRBV5-6	TRBJ1-1	-	CASSLDRKNTEAFF	TGTGCCAGCAGCTTGGACAGGAAGAACACTGAAGCTTTCTTT
-	TRBV12-3/TRBV12-4	TRBJ2-3	few	CASSHSGGGSGINTDTQYF	TGTGCCAGCAGTCATTCAGGGGGCGGGAGCGGGATTAACACAGATACGCAGTATTTT
TRBD1	TRBV19	TRBJ1-2	-	CASSIAVDRATYGYTF	TGTGCCAGTAGTATAGCCGTGGACAGGGCCACCTATGGCTACACCTTC
-	TRBV6-2/TRBV6-3	TRBJ1-5	few	CASSYGWGQPQHF	TGTGCCAGCAGTTACGGCTGGGGTCAGCCCCAGCATTTT
TRBD1	TRBV7-9	TRBJ1-2	few	CVGGTEAYGYTF	TGTGTCGGGGGGACAGAAGCCTATGGCTACACCTTC
TRBD1	TRBV2	TRBJ1-3	-	CASSFGQGSSGNTIYF	TGTGCCAGCAGCTTCGGACAGGGCAGCTCTGGAAACACCATATATTTT